The rows below give T cell receptor beta chains drawn from one sample of a study of T cell changes during pregnancy in multiple sclerosis. Generated by immunoSEQ multiplex PCR, the TCRdb table keeps only in-frame clones and is missing some. The sample lists approximately 89,000 clones, approximately 94% occurring once. The sample in question was peripheral blood, obtained in the third trimester of pregnancy. These receptors were taken from a female donor with multiple sclerosis, enrolled in a pregnancy study. CDR3s include the opening cysteine and the closing phenylalanine or tryptophan. The D gene is left open where the match is weak. Some rows have no size entry. The others give once, few or many, or a class for an expanded clone.

cdr3_nt cdr3_aa clone_size j_call v_call d_call
TGTGCCAGCAGCAAGTATGGTTTGACTAGCGGGAGGTGGGTCCAAGAGACCCAGTACTTC CASSKYGLTSGRWVQETQYF once TRBJ2-5 TRBV7-3 TRBD2
TGTGCCAGCTCGCTTCCCGGGACTCTCAACACCGGGGAGCTGTTTTTT CASSLPGTLNTGELFF - TRBJ2-2 TRBV18 -
TGTGCCAGCAGTCGATTTCCAGAATCTAACTATGGCTACACCTTC CASSRFPESNYGYTF - TRBJ1-2 TRBV7-8 -
TGCAGCGTTGAAAAAGCGGGAGGAGGCTACAATGAGCAGTTCTTC CSVEKAGGGYNEQFF - TRBJ2-1 TRBV29-1 TRBD2
TGTGCCAGTAGTACGACTAGCCCTCGGCAGTTCTTC CASSTTSPRQFF few TRBJ2-1 TRBV19 TRBD2
TGTGCCAGCAGTCCCTGGACCGGGGACGAGCAGTACTTC CASSPWTGDEQYF - TRBJ2-7 TRBV2 -
TGTGCCAGCAGTGAATACGCGGGGTTGTTTAGGGACCCACCCTACAATGAGCAGTTCTTC CASSEYAGLFRDPPYNEQFF - TRBJ2-1 TRBV6-1 -
TGTGCCAGCCACTTCTCAGGGGTGGCCGGGGAGCTGTTTTTT CASHFSGVAGELFF - TRBJ2-2 TRBV28 -
TGCGCCAGCACATCATTAGGACTAGCGGGAGCGGGTGAGCAGTTCTTC CASTSLGLAGAGEQFF - TRBJ2-1 TRBV5-1 TRBD2
TGTGCCAGCAGTCCCGATTGGGGGCGCGTGAACACTGAAGCTTTCTTT CASSPDWGRVNTEAFF - TRBJ1-1 TRBV6-4 -
TGTGCCTGGAGTGTAGTGGCGGGAGGGCCGGGGGAGCAGTTCTTC CAWSVVAGGPGEQFF - TRBJ2-1 TRBV30 TRBD2
TGTGCCAGCAGCGGAAGACAGGGCTGGGGCACTGAAGCTTTCTTT CASSGRQGWGTEAFF - TRBJ1-1 TRBV5-6 TRBD1
TGTGCCAGCAGCGCGCAGGGACAGGCGGGGGAGACCCAGTACTTC CASSAQGQAGETQYF - TRBJ2-5 TRBV13 TRBD1
TGTGCCAGCAGCAAAGAAAGGGGCAGGGGTGGTGGAAACACCATATATTTT CASSKERGRGGGNTIYF - TRBJ1-3 TRBV21-1 -
TGTGCCAGCAGCCCAGCGGTCTCTGAAGCTTTCTTT CASSPAVSEAFF - TRBJ1-1 TRBV7-6 -
TGCGCCAGCAGCACCTCGGGAGATCGCACAGATACGCAGTATTTT CASSTSGDRTDTQYF - TRBJ2-3 TRBV5-1 -
TGCGCCAGCAGCTCACAGGGGCCCACCGGGGAGCTGTTTTTT CASSSQGPTGELFF - TRBJ2-2 TRBV5-1 TRBD1
TGTGCCAGTAGTTTGGCTAGCGGGAGATGGAATGAGCAGTTCTTC CASSLASGRWNEQFF - TRBJ2-1 TRBV19 TRBD2
TGTGCCAGTGGGGAGGCTTACAATGAGCAGTTCTTC CASGEAYNEQFF - TRBJ2-1 TRBV6-5 -
TGTGCCAGCAGCCTGCAGGGCACTAGCACAGATACGCAGTATTTT CASSLQGTSTDTQYF - TRBJ2-3 TRBV7-9 -
TGTGCCAGCAGCCCCGACAGGTTACGCTCCTACAATGAGCAGTTCTTC CASSPDRLRSYNEQFF - TRBJ2-1 TRBV11-2 -
TGTGCCAGCAGTTTGACGCCCCCCGGGGGGCGGGTTCAGCCCCAGCATTTT CASSLTPPGGRVQPQHF - TRBJ1-5 TRBV28 -
TGCGCCAGCAGCTTGGTATGGGGACATGATACTGAAGCTTTCTTT CASSLVWGHDTEAFF - TRBJ1-1 TRBV5-1 -
TGCGCCAGCTCTAGGGAAAGCGGGGCCTACGAGCAGTACTTC CASSRESGAYEQYF - TRBJ2-7 TRBV5-1 TRBD2
TGCGCCAGCAGCAGAATACTAGCGGGGACTTTCTACGAGCAGTACTTC CASSRILAGTFYEQYF - TRBJ2-7 TRBV5-1 TRBD2
TGTGCCATCAGTGACACAGGGGGTGCACCCAAAAACATTCAGTACTTC CAISDTGGAPKNIQYF - TRBJ2-4 TRBV10-3 TRBD1
TGTGCCAGCAGCCCGTCGTTAGCGGGAGGGCCGACCACAGATACGCAGTATTTT CASSPSLAGGPTTDTQYF - TRBJ2-3 TRBV7-2 TRBD2
TGCAGCGGGGGACAGGGAAGCTCCTACAATGAGCAGTTCTTC CSGGQGSSYNEQFF - TRBJ2-1 TRBV29-1 TRBD1
TGTGCCAGCAGCTCCGGGACAGGGAGTCTAAGCTACGAGCAGTACTTC CASSSGTGSLSYEQYF - TRBJ2-7 TRBV5-6 TRBD1
TGTGCCAGCAGTTATAAGGGAGCTCTTTCTTACGAGCAGTACTTC CASSYKGALSYEQYF - TRBJ2-7 TRBV5-4 -
TGTGCCAGCAGCCAAACCGGGGGGAGTTATGGCTACACCTTC CASSQTGGSYGYTF - TRBJ1-2 TRBV4-2 -
TGTGCCAGCAGCTTGATTCCAGGGGGGCTCCCCGGGACCCACTATGGCTACACCTTC CASSLIPGGLPGTHYGYTF - TRBJ1-2 TRBV11-2 TRBD1
TGTGCCAGCAGGGCGACAGCTAACTATGGCTACACCTTC CASRATANYGYTF - TRBJ1-2 TRBV27 -
TGTGCCAGCAGCCCTAGAGGGCCCTCAGATACGCAGTATTTT CASSPRGPSDTQYF - TRBJ2-3 TRBV7-6 -
TGTGCCAGTAGTATCACAGGGGGACGGGAGACCCAGTACTTC CASSITGGRETQYF - TRBJ2-5 TRBV19 TRBD1
TGTGCCAGCACGGTGATGAACACTGAAGCTTTCTTT CASTVMNTEAFF - TRBJ1-1 TRBV2 -
TGTGCCAGCAGCTCACAGGGGCGCTTGGAAGCTTTCTTT CASSSQGRLEAFF - TRBJ1-1 TRBV7-9 TRBD1
TGTGCCAGCAGCCCGAGGGACACCTTCTACGAGCAGTACTTC CASSPRDTFYEQYF - TRBJ2-7 TRBV7-6 -
TGTGCCATCACAGACGGAACCTACAATGAGCAGTTCTTC CAITDGTYNEQFF - TRBJ2-1 TRBV19 -
TGCGCCAGCAGCTTGGCCGGGACAGGACCGAACACTGAAGCTTTCTTT CASSLAGTGPNTEAFF - TRBJ1-1 TRBV5-1 TRBD1
TGTGCCACCAGCAGCCAACAGGGGGATTATGGCTACACCTTC CATSSQQGDYGYTF - TRBJ1-2 TRBV15 TRBD1
TGTGCCAGCAGTATCCCTGTCCCAGATACGCAGTATTTT CASSIPVPDTQYF - TRBJ2-3 TRBV28 -
TGTGCCAGCAGTTTCGGGGCGCCGGACCGCGGGAGGGCCCACGAGCAGTACTTC CASSFGAPDRGRAHEQYF - TRBJ2-7 TRBV27 TRBD2
TGTGCCAGCAGTTTTTTGGCGGGAGACTACAATGAGCAGTTCTTC CASSFLAGDYNEQFF - TRBJ2-1 TRBV27 TRBD2
TGTGCCAGCAGTTTTTCATTACAGGGGCCATATGAAGCTTTCTTT CASSFSLQGPYEAFF - TRBJ1-1 TRBV27 TRBD1
TGTGCCACCCGACGGGGTCCGGCCTACGAGCAGTACTTC CATRRGPAYEQYF - TRBJ2-7 TRBV2 -
TGTGCCAGCAGCTTGGGACTAGCGGGAGTGGGGTCCTACGAGCAGTACTTC CASSLGLAGVGSYEQYF - TRBJ2-7 TRBV13 TRBD2
TGTGCCAGTAGTGGGGGACAGGGTCGGGGCAATCAGCCCCAGCATTTT CASSGGQGRGNQPQHF - TRBJ1-5 TRBV19 TRBD1
TGTGCCTGTAAAGGAGCGGCACACGCCGGGGAGCTGTTTTTT CACKGAAHAGELFF - TRBJ2-2 TRBV30 -
TGTGCCAGCAGCTTCCCTAGCGGGCGGAACACCGGGGAGCTGTTTTTT CASSFPSGRNTGELFF - TRBJ2-2 TRBV13 TRBD2
TGCGCCAGCAGTGAGCCCGGGACAGGGCCGAACACTGAAGCTTTCTTT CASSEPGTGPNTEAFF - TRBJ1-1 TRBV10-1 TRBD1
TGTGCCAGCAGCTTAGTGGTAGCGGGTCTATACAATGAGCAGTTCTTC CASSLVVAGLYNEQFF - TRBJ2-1 TRBV7-9 TRBD2
TGTGCCAGCTTTCCCGGGACTAGCAACAATGAGCAGTTCTTC CASFPGTSNNEQFF - TRBJ2-1 TRBV5-4 TRBD2
TGTGCCAGCAGCTCCCAAGTAGCGGGAGGGGCTGGGGCCAACGTCCTGACTTTC CASSSQVAGGAGANVLTF - TRBJ2-6 TRBV7-6 TRBD2